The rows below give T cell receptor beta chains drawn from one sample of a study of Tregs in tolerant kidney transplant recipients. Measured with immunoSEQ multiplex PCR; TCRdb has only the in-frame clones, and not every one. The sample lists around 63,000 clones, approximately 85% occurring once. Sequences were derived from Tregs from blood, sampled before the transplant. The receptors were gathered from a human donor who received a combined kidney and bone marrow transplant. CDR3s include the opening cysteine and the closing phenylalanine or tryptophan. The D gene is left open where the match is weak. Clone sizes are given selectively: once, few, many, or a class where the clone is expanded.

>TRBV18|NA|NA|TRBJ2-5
CASSPQETQYF
TGTGCCAGCTCACCACAAGAGACCCAGTACTTC
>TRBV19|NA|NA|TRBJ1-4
CASSIAGPGATNEKLFF
TGTGCCAGTAGTATCGCTGGCCCTGGGGCAACTAATGAAAAACTGTTTTTT
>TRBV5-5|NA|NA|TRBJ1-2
CASSLGQDYGYTF
TGTGCCAGCAGCTTGGGACAGGACTATGGCTACACCTTC
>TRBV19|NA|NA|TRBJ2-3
CASRLAGTDTQYF
TGTGCCAGTAGACTAGCTGGCACAGATACGCAGTATTTT
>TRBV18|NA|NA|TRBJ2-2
CASSPRLPGELFF
TGTGCCAGCTCACCGAGGTTACCCGGGGAGCTGTTTTTT
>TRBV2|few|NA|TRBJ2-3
CASSPTQRDTQYF
TGTGCCAGCAGTCCGACTCAGAGAGATACGCAGTATTTT
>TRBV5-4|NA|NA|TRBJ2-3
CASSLPGLGTDTQYF
TGTGCCAGCAGCCTCCCGGGACTGGGCACAGATACGCAGTATTTT
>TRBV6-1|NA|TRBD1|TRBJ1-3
CAGRDRLSGNTIYF
TGTGCCGGCAGGGACAGACTCTCTGGAAACACCATATATTTT
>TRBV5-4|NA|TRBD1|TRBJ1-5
CASSSQGGSNQPQHF
TGTGCCAGCAGCTCCCAGGGGGGTAGCAATCAGCCCCAGCATTTT
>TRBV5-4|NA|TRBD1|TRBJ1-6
CASSRGDRGSPLHF
TGTGCCAGCAGCCGCGGGGACAGGGGTTCACCCCTCCACTTT
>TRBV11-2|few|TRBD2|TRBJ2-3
CASRPGLAADTQYF
TGTGCCAGCCGACCGGGACTAGCGGCAGATACGCAGTATTTT
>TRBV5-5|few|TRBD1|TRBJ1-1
CASRVGQGVLVNTEAFF
TGTGCCAGCAGGGTGGGACAGGGGGTTTTGGTGAACACTGAAGCTTTCTTT
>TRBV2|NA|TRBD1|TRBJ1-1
CASRRQGNTEAFF
TGTGCCAGCCGTCGACAGGGGAACACTGAAGCTTTCTTT
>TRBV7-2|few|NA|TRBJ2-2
CASSARTYPNTGELFF
TGTGCCAGCAGCGCTCGGACTTACCCGAACACCGGGGAGCTGTTTTTT
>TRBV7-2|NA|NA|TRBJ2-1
CASSLIDGNNEQFF
TGTGCCAGCAGCTTAATCGACGGAAACAATGAGCAGTTCTTC
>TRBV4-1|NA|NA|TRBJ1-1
CASSRWSQNTEAFF
TGCGCCAGCAGCAGATGGTCCCAAAACACTGAAGCTTTCTTT
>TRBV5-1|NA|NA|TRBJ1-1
CASSLDTAVNTEAFF
TGCGCCAGCAGCTTGGATACAGCCGTGAACACTGAAGCTTTCTTT
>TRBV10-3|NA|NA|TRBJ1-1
CAISDRDTEAFF
TGCGCCATCAGTGATAGGGATACTGAAGCTTTCTTT
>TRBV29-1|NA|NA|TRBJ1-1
CSVGQFEAFF
TGCAGCGTTGGACAGTTTGAAGCTTTCTTT
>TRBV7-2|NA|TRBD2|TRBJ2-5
CASSLSLRLAGGRTQYF
TGTGCCAGCAGCTTATCCCTAAGACTAGCGGGAGGGCGGACCCAGTACTTC
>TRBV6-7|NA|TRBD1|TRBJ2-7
CASSRRDRSPPYEQYF
TGTGCCAGCAGTCGCCGGGACAGGAGTCCCCCCTACGAGCAGTACTTC
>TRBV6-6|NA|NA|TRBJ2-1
CASSTSISYNEQFF
TGTGCCAGCAGCACTTCCATTAGCTACAATGAGCAGTTCTTC
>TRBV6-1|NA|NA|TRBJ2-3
CASSASGADTQYF
TGTGCCAGCAGTGCTTCAGGGGCAGATACGCAGTATTTT
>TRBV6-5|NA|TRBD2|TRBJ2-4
CASSKGTSSIQYF
TGTGCCAGCAGTAAGGGGACTAGTAGCATTCAGTACTTC
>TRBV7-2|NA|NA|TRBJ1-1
CASSLAAGNTEAFF
TGTGCCAGCAGCTTAGCGGCAGGGAACACTGAAGCTTTCTTT
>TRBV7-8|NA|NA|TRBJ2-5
CASSHPFGETQYF
TGTGCCAGCAGCCACCCTTTTGGGGAGACCCAGTACTTC
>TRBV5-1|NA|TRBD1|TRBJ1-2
CASSSTGARTGNGYTF
TGCGCCAGCAGCTCCACGGGGGCCCGGACAGGGAATGGCTACACCTTC
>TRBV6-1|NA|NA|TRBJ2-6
CASSPGSSGANVLTF
TGTGCCAGCAGCCCCGGATCTTCTGGGGCCAACGTCCTGACTTTC
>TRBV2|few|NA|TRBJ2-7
CASSDRGFYEQYF
TGTGCCAGCAGTGATAGGGGCTTCTACGAGCAGTACTTC
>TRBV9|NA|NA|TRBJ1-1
CASSVGWGTEAFF
TGTGCCAGCAGCGTAGGATGGGGCACTGAAGCTTTCTTT
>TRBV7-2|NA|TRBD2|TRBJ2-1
CASNPGGGNEQFF
TGTGCCAGCAACCCCGGGGGGGGGAATGAGCAGTTCTTC
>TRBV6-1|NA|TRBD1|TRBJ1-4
CASSEGTGLLSTNEKLFF
TGTGCCAGCAGTGAGGGGACAGGCTTACTTTCAACTAATGAAAAGCTGTTTTTT
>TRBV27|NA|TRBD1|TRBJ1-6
CASSLSRGNRGLYSPLHF
TGTGCCAGCAGTTTATCCCGAGGTAACAGGGGGCTCTATTCACCCCTCCACTTT
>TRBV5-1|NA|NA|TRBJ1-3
CASSRAGGSAGNTIYF
TGCGCCAGCAGCCGGGCGGGGGGCTCAGCTGGAAACACCATATATTTT
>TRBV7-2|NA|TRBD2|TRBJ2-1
CASSALLAGGGEQFF
TGTGCCAGCAGCGCTCTACTAGCGGGGGGCGGTGAGCAGTTCTTC
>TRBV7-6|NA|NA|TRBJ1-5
CASSFSTGGREPQHF
TGTGCCAGCAGCTTTTCCACGGGAGGGAGAGAGCCCCAGCATTTT
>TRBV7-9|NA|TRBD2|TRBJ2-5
CASSWTSGHLQETQYF
TGTGCCAGCAGCTGGACTAGCGGGCACCTCCAAGAGACCCAGTACTTC
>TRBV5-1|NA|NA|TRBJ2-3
CASSLALGSTDTQYF
TGCGCCAGCAGCTTGGCCCTAGGTAGCACAGATACGCAGTATTTT
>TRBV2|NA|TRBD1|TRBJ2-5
CASGRTGAQETQYF
TGTGCCAGCGGAAGGACAGGGGCCCAAGAGACCCAGTACTTC
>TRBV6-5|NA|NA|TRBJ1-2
CASSYSRFNYGYTF
TGTGCCAGCAGTTACTCTAGGTTTAACTATGGCTACACCTTC
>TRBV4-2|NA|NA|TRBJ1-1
CASSPPDYADRTLVAFF
TGTGCCAGCAGCCCCCCGGATTACGCCGACAGAACTTTGGTAGCTTTCTTT